Following are 27 T cell receptor beta chains from one sample sequenced in a study of T-cell reconstitution after alpha-beta-depleted transplantation in children. Preparation of the TCRbeta library involved a method that used unique molecular identifiers. TCRdb re-derived calls from the PCR reads in MiXCR, one entry per CDR3 protein. The table records about a million distinct CDR3 sequences, about 29% of them present only once. The starting material was PBMCs, mostly from graft donor cells, obtained 360 days after TCRalphabeta/CD19-depleted stem cell transplant. These receptors came from a boy under three years old who had a stem cell transplant for SCID, so the T cells may come from the graft donor.

This sequence joins TRBV20-1 and TRBJ1-2; D perhaps matches TRBD1 (6 bases). Per germline, CDR1 DFQATT and CDR2 SNEGSKA (reference sequence). Trimming cost V 4 bases and J 8 bases, with 14 bases left between them. The CDR3 loop spans 12 amino acids. The CDR3 sequence: CSATQGRKGYTF. In DNA form, the CDR3 reads TGCAGTGCTACACAGGGACGGAAAGGCTACACCTTC.

This rearrangement joins TRBV28 to TRBJ1-5, with 9 bases matching TRBD1. V dropped 5 bases and J dropped 4; count of bases not matched to a gene: 6. The CDR3 spans 15 residues. CDR1 and CDR2 (germline): MDHEN, SYDVKM. CDR3 sequence: CASSQVQGANQPQHF. As DNA, the CDR3 is TGTGCCAGCAGTCAGGTACAGGGGGCAAATCAGCCCCAGCATTTT.

The CDR3 DNA sequence: TGTGCCAGCCTTACAGCCGCCGGGGAGCTGTTTTTT. Protein product: CASLTAAGELFF. The rearrangement joins TRBV2 to TRBJ2-2; D unclear. Per the germline V gene, CDR1 is SNHLY and CDR2 is FYNNEI. This CDR3 spans 12 amino acids. V was trimmed by 8 bases and J by 6 bases, leaving 10 bases between them. The whole variable domain, filled in from reference TRBV2 and TRBJ2-2, reads EPEVTQTPSHQVTQMGQEVILRCVPISNHLYFYWYRQILGQKVEFLVSFYNNEISEKSEIFDDQFSVERPDGSNFTLKIRSTKLEDSAMYFCASLTAAGELFFGEGSRLTVL.

The chain has TRBV5-5 and TRBJ2-5; 9 nucleotides match TRBD2. Germline V gene lookup returns CDR1 SGHKS and CDR2 YYEKEE (reference sequence). This CDR3 comprises 18 residues. V shed 2 bases, J shed 5 bases, and the junction held 16 bases outside the gene matches. The CDR3 is CASSFSGWLTSGSETQYF. The CDR3, as DNA: TGTGCCAGCAGCTTTTCTGGCTGGCTGACTAGCGGCTCCGAGACCCAGTACTTC.

There are a few counts of this clonotype. This sequence joins TRBV27 and TRBJ1-5, with D unresolved. The V gene's germline CDR1 is MNHEY and CDR2 SMNVEV (reference sequence). The V and J ends lost 7 bases and 8 bases respectively, with 15 bases between them. The CDR3 contains 13 residues. CDR3: CASTPGPGEPQHF. CDR3 DNA sequence: TGTGCCAGCACCCCGGGTCCAGGTGAGCCCCAGCATTTT.

The chain carries TRBV12-3 or TRBV12-4 and TRBJ2-2, with D possibly being TRBD1 (7 bases). V dropped 3 bases and J dropped 5 bases, with 13 bases sitting between them. The CDR3 has 15 amino acids. CDR3 sequence: CASSFPQGGTGELFF. The CDR3 nucleotides are TGTGCCAGCAGTTTCCCCCAGGGGGGTACCGGGGAGCTGTTTTTT.

The rearrangement links TRBV4-1 to TRBJ2-3, with 9 positions matching TRBD2. This CDR3 is built from 15 residues. Germline CDR1 and CDR2: MGHRA and YSYEKL. Trimming removed 3 bases from V and 4 bases from J; junction bases left unmatched: 5. In DNA, the CDR3 is TGCGCCAGCAGCCAGCAGCGGGGGGCGGCAGATACGCAGTATTTT. This sequence encodes CASSQQRGAADTQYF.

This clonotype came up many times. A junction boundary mismatches the germline segment, possibly from a read error. The V call is TRBV5-1, the J call TRBJ2-3; weak D call: TRBD1 (6 bases). The CDR3 has 14 residues. The germline CDR1 and CDR2 sequences are SGHRS and YFSETQ. CDR3 DNA sequence: TGTGCCAGCAGCTTAGAAGGCAGGGGAGATACGCAGTATTTT. It specifies CASSLEGRGDTQYF.

Only a few counts were recorded for this clonotype. The chain uses TRBV6-1 and TRBJ2-1; D gene ambiguous. V was shortened by 6 bases and J by 4 bases, with 10 bases between the two germline ends. CDR1 MNHNS and CDR2 SASEGT come from the germline V gene. The CDR3 is made up of 13 amino acids. This CDR3 reads CASRANTYNEQFF. In nucleotides, the CDR3 is TGTGCCAGCAGGGCGAATACGTACAATGAGCAGTTCTTC.

CDR3 nucleotide sequence: TGTGCCAGCAGCCAAGTGGGGGACTACGAGCAGTACTTC. The encoded protein is CASSQVGDYEQYF. The chain carries TRBV4-2 and TRBJ2-7; D could derive from TRBD1 or TRBD2 (5 bases each). Germline assignment: CDR1 LGHNA and CDR2 YNFKEQ. CDR3 length: 13 residues. The V end lost 1 base, the J end lost 3 bases, and 7 bases lay between the germline ends.

This clonotype was counted a few times. The chain has TRBV12-3 or TRBV12-4 and TRBJ2-2, with 7 bases fitting TRBD2. This CDR3 spans 14 amino acids. The junction had 3 bases not matched to a gene; V was cut back by 7 bases and J by 1 base. CDR3 nucleotides: TGTGCCAGCAAGCGGGGTGTGAACACCGGGGAGCTGTTTTTT. This sequence encodes CASKRGVNTGELFF.

V usage is TRBV5-1 and J usage is TRBJ2-1; 7 bases align to TRBD1. The CDR3 length is 18 residues. Germline CDR1 and CDR2: SGHRS and YFSETQ. Losses at the gene ends were 2 bases for V and 1 base for J; bases not matched to a gene: 12. The CDR3 DNA reads as TGCGCCAGCAGCTTATATCCAACAGGGGAACGGTCCTACAATGAGCAGTTCTTC. Translation: CASSLYPTGERSYNEQFF. The full variable domain, in which reference TRBV5-1 and TRBJ2-1 provide the parts outside the CDR3, is KAGVTQTPRYLIKTRGQQVTLSCSPISGHRSVSWYQQTPGQGLQFLFEYFSETQRNKGNFPGRFSGRQFSNSRSEMNVSTLELGDSALYLCASSLYPTGERSYNEQFFGPGTRLTVL.

J is TRBJ1-1 and V is TRBV15; D perhaps matches TRBD1 (5 bases). CDR3 length: 14 amino acids. Trimming removed 2 bases from V and 6 bases from J, with 13 bases in between. Germline V gives CDR1 LNHNV, CDR2 YYDKDF (reference sequence). CDR3 loop: CATSRFKGFPEAFF. Here the CDR3 DNA reads TGTGCCACCAGCAGATTCAAGGGGTTTCCTGAAGCTTTCTTT. Complete variable domain (other parts from reference TRBV15 and TRBJ1-1): DAMVIQNPRYQVTQFGKPVTLSCSQTLNHNVMYWYQQKSSQAPKLLFHYYDKDFNNEADTPDNFQSRRPNTSFCFLDIRSPGLGDTAMYLCATSRFKGFPEAFFGQGTRLTVV.

This clonotype was observed a handful of times. This chain joins TRBV28 and TRBJ2-7, with 9 positions matching TRBD2. J gave up 5 bases and V 3 bases, and 14 bases lay outside the gene matches. Germline CDR1 and CDR2: MDHEN and SYDVKM. This CDR3 spans 17 amino acids. The CDR3 DNA sequence: TGTGCCAGCAGTTTCCGGGTGTCGGGCGGGGGGGCCCACGAGCAGTACTTC. Its protein product is CASSFRVSGGGAHEQYF.

This clonotype has a handful of counts. V usage is TRBV20-1 and J usage is TRBJ1-2; TRBD1 matches at 7 bases. With V trimmed by 6 bases and J by 2 bases, 9 bases remained unmatched. The V gene's germline CDR1 is DFQATT and CDR2 SNEGSKA (reference sequence). The CDR3 length is 14 residues. CDR3 in amino acids: CSAQRQGKNYGYTF. The CDR3 DNA follows: TGCAGTGCCCAAAGACAGGGAAAGAACTATGGCTACACCTTC.

This clonotype was detected only a few times. This sequence joins TRBV20-1 and TRBJ2-4; D is uncertain. The V end was cut by 0 bases, the J end by 1 base, with 10 bases between. This CDR3 has 15 amino acids. Germline loops: CDR1 DFQATT, CDR2 SNEGSKA (reference sequence). The CDR3 loop reads CSARDRGQAKNIQYF. CDR3 nucleotide sequence: TGCAGTGCTAGAGATCGCGGCCAGGCCAAAAACATTCAGTACTTC.

The genes are TRBV18 and TRBJ2-4; no clear D. Germline V gene lookup returns CDR1 KGHSH and CDR2 LQKENI. The CDR3 length is 17 residues. The ends were cut back, 4 bases at V and 1 base at J, with 17 bases in the middle. The CDR3 reads CASSHLPVTLAKNIQYF. The CDR3 DNA sequence: TGTGCCAGCTCACACCTCCCAGTAACGCTGGCCAAAAACATTCAGTACTTC.

The CDR3 sequence is CSARAPQVQFF. Written as DNA, the CDR3 is TGCAGTGCTAGAGCCCCCCAGGTACAGTTCTTC. The V and J genes are TRBV20-1 and TRBJ2-1; no definite D call. CDR1 is DFQATT, CDR2 SNEGSKA, per germline (reference sequence). Trimming took off 1 base at V and 13 bases at J, with 11 bases between the two ends. This CDR3 is 11 amino acids long.

Only a few counts were recorded for this clonotype. The chain joins TRBV29-1 to TRBJ2-1; possibly TRBD2 for D (7 bases). The CDR3 consists of 15 residues. CDR1 SQVTM and CDR2 ANQGSEA come from the germline V gene. V was pared by 3 bases and J by 1 base, with 13 bases between. The CDR3 protein is CSVEAGALSYNEQFF. The DNA for the CDR3 is TGCAGCGTTGAGGCGGGGGCGTTGTCCTACAATGAGCAGTTCTTC.

This clonotype appeared a few times. V is TRBV21-1 and J is TRBJ2-1; no check of the table's D call, TRBD1, against the DNA was made. TRBV21-1 is marked as a pseudogene. The CDR3 is 12 amino acids. The CDR3 spells CANTRTTNEQFF. DNA for the CDR3: TGTGCCAACACACGGACAACTAATGAGCAGTTCTTC.

This clonotype has more than one count but fewer than ten. The V call is TRBV2, the J call TRBJ2-5; D gene unclear. The CDR3 has 13 amino acids. CDR1 and CDR2 from the germline V gene are SNHLY and FYNNEI. Trimming stripped 5 bases from V and 0 bases from J, with 7 bases between. The CDR3 protein is CASSRVNQETQYF. The CDR3 region has the DNA TGTGCCAGCAGTAGGGTCAACCAAGAGACCCAGTACTTC.

This clonotype was counted a single time. J is TRBJ2-1 and V is TRBV20-1; 9 bases agree with TRBD1. J lost 2 bases, V lost 0 bases, and 5 bases had no gene match. Germline V gene lookup returns CDR1 DFQATT and CDR2 SNEGSKA (reference sequence). This CDR3 is 16 amino acids long. This CDR3 reads CSARDRTGAAYNEQFF. The CDR3 DNA reads as TGCAGTGCTAGAGACCGGACAGGGGCCGCCTACAATGAGCAGTTCTTC.

This clonotype appeared a few times. J is TRBJ2-1 and V is TRBV7-2, with 15 bases that match TRBD2. Germline trimming cut 4 bases from V and 1 base from J; bases unmatched to any gene: 11. The CDR3 is 20 amino acids. Germline CDR1 is SGHTA and CDR2 is FQGNSA. The CDR3 region has the DNA TGTGCCAGCAGCTCCGACCAAGGACTAGCGGGGGGGAGTTCCTACAATGAGCAGTTCTTC. The encoded protein is CASSSDQGLAGGSSYNEQFF.

This clonotype was counted only a few times. The J gene is TRBJ1-6, the V gene TRBV20-1; tentative D call: TRBD1 (5 bases). V was trimmed by 5 bases and J by 9 bases, leaving 11 bases between them. This CDR3 has 12 amino acids. Germline values: CDR1 DFQATT, CDR2 SNEGSKA (reference sequence). This chain's CDR3 is CSAQRQSSPLHF. The CDR3 DNA reads TGCAGTGCTCAGAGACAGAGTTCACCCCTCCACTTT.

The CDR3 sequence: CASSPHGGRDEQFF. The CDR3 coding sequence is TGTGCCAGCAGCCCCCACGGGGGGCGGGATGAGCAGTTCTTC. The chain recombines TRBV28 with TRBJ2-1, with D possibly being TRBD2 (7 bases). The CDR3 is 14 residues long. Between the trimmed V and J ends, which lost 6 bases and 8 bases, there was a span of 17 bases. CDR1 is MDHEN, CDR2 SYDVKM, per germline.

This chain uses TRBV4-3 with TRBJ2-5; TRBD1 might be the D (6 bases). Germline CDR1 is LGHNA and CDR2 is YSLEER. The V and J ends lost 1 base and 8 bases respectively, with 11 bases between them. This CDR3 is 13 amino acids long. CDR3 sequence reads: CASSQGRGTTQYF. CDR3 sequence (DNA): TGCGCCAGCAGCCAAGGCAGGGGCACAACCCAGTACTTC.

This clonotype has just a few counts. V and J are TRBV18 and TRBJ1-3; maybe TRBD1 (6 bases). The CDR3 length is 18 residues. Germline loops: CDR1 KGHSH, CDR2 LQKENI. V lost 6 bases to trimming and J lost 0 bases, with 21 bases between them. Here the CDR3 DNA reads TGTGCCAGCTCCCCGAAGGGGGGTGACGGGGTCTCTGGAAACACCATATATTTT. Its translation: CASSPKGGDGVSGNTIYF. The entire variable domain, with the rest obtained from reference TRBV18 and TRBJ1-3, is as follows: NAGVMQNPRHLVRRRGQEARLRCSPMKGHSHVYWYRQLPEEGLKFMVYLQKENIIDESGMPKERFSAEFPKEGPSILRIQQVVRGDSAAYFCASSPKGGDGVSGNTIYFGEGSWLTVV.